A selection of T cell receptor beta chains follows, all from one sample in a study of PD-1 blockade in mismatch repair-deficient tumors. Profiling relied on immunoSEQ multiplex PCR, and the TCRdb table lists in-frame clones only, not all of them. The sample contains more than 90,000 clones, roughly 80% of which appear only once. The material sequenced was peripheral blood, taken about 13 months after starting pembrolizumab. The receptors come from an adult with mismatch repair-deficient cancer. Each CDR3 is given with its conserved first and last residue. A D gene is named only where the DNA matches it firmly. Rows give clone size only sometimes, using once, few, many, or a class for an expanded clone.

clone_size	d_call	v_call	j_call	cdr3_nt	cdr3_aa
few	NA	TRBV28	TRBJ2-3	TGTGCCAGCAGTTTAACCCGGATCGGCTCGGCGCAGTATTTT	CASSLTRIGSAQYF
NA	NA	TRBV7-9	TRBJ2-3	TGTGCCAGCAGCTTAGAGACGGCTTTCACAGATACGCAGTATTTT	CASSLETAFTDTQYF
NA	NA	TRBV5-4	TRBJ2-5	TGTGCCAGCACCCAGGGAGGGGGACTGGCAGAGACCCAGTACTTC	CASTQGGGLAETQYF
NA	NA	TRBV4-3	TRBJ1-1	TGCGCCAGCAGCAACGACGGCAAGAACACTGAAGCTTTCTTT	CASSNDGKNTEAFF
few	NA	TRBV30	TRBJ2-2	TGTGCCTGGAGTGTACTGGCCCTCCCCTCTACGGGAGCGAACACCGGGGAGCTGTTTTTT	CAWSVLALPSTGANTGELFF
NA	NA	TRBV9	TRBJ2-7	TGTGCCAGCAGCGTAGCGGTTAGTGGGGGCTACGAGCAGTACTTC	CASSVAVSGGYEQYF
NA	TRBD2	TRBV11-3	TRBJ2-1	TGTGCCAGCAGCCCTTCGAGGACTAGCGGGTCGTCAAGGTTCTTC	CASSPSRTSGSSRFF
once	NA	TRBV5-1	TRBJ1-1	TGCGCCAGCAGCTTCGTTGGTTCGAACACTGAAGCTTTCTTT	CASSFVGSNTEAFF
few	TRBD1	TRBV5-1	TRBJ2-3	TGCGCCAGCAGCTTACTAACAGGGGTCACTAGCACAGATACGCAGTATTTT	CASSLLTGVTSTDTQYF
NA	NA	TRBV7-2	TRBJ1-1	TGTGCCAGCAGCTTAAGGGGAGAGACTGAAGCTTTCTTT	CASSLRGETEAFF
few	NA	TRBV19	TRBJ2-1	TGTGCCAGTAGTCAGGGACCCTACCCCTACAATGAGCAGTTCTTC	CASSQGPYPYNEQFF
NA	NA	TRBV21-1	TRBJ1-1	TGTGCCAGCAGCAAAGTGGGTCGTAGTGTTCAGGGGCCCATGAACACTGAAGCTTTCTTT	CASSKVGRSVQGPMNTEAFF
NA	NA	TRBV19	TRBJ1-5	TGTGCCAGTAGTACCACTCAGTTCCGTAACAACCCTAGCAATCAGCCCCAGCATTTT	CASSTTQFRNNPSNQPQHF
few	TRBD2	TRBV7-2	TRBJ2-1	TGTGCCAGCAGCCGGACTAGCGGAACCTCCTACAATGAGCAGTTCTTC	CASSRTSGTSYNEQFF
NA	TRBD1	TRBV6-1	TRBJ2-1	TGTGCCAGCGGGTGGACAGGGGAGAATGAGCAGTTCTTC	CASGWTGENEQFF
NA	NA	TRBV6-5	TRBJ1-1	TGTGCCAGCAGTGAAGCTTTCTTT	CASSEAFF
NA	TRBD2	TRBV11-2	TRBJ2-2	TGTGCCAGCACCGGGACTAGCGGTAACACCGGGGAGCTGTTTTTT	CASTGTSGNTGELFF
NA	TRBD1	TRBV30	TRBJ1-5	TGTGCCTGGAAGGGGACAGGAGTGCGGGGCAATCAGCCCCAGCATTTT	CAWKGTGVRGNQPQHF
NA	TRBD2	TRBV6-6	TRBJ2-7	TGTGCCAGCAGTCCCTTAGCGGGAAACGAGCAGTACTTC	CASSPLAGNEQYF
NA	NA	TRBV11-2	TRBJ1-4	TGTGCCAGCAGCTTAGGGCAGGATGAAAAACTGTTTTTT	CASSLGQDEKLFF
NA	NA	TRBV7-8	TRBJ2-3	TGTGCCAGCAGCTCCGGACTGCCCACAGATACGCAGTATTTT	CASSSGLPTDTQYF
NA	TRBD2	TRBV9	TRBJ2-3	TGTGCCAGCAGCGCCACTAGCGGGAGCTTAGATACGCAGTATTTT	CASSATSGSLDTQYF